This is a list of T cell receptor beta chains from one sample in a study of T cell repertoires in cytomegalovirus infection. MiXCR, applied by TCRdb to the reads, yields one record per CDR3 protein. The sample contains about 360,000 distinct CDR3 sequences, 15% to 20% of which appear only once. Specimen: PBMCs. All receptors derive from a human donor in good health (CMV status not recorded). Some clones in this sample may be carry-over from other donors' samples. Both conserved end residues are part of each CDR3. Fields, in order: clone size, J gene, V gene, D gene, CDR3 protein, CDR3 DNA. D genes are given only for firm matches. Clone size is not always given. Where it is, it says once, few, many or a class for expanded clones.

>many|TRBJ2-1|TRBV20-1|-
CSVAPPPSNEQFF
TGCAGTGTCGCTCCCCCTCCCAGCAATGAGCAGTTCTTC
>many|TRBJ2-1|TRBV5-5|-
CASSSRDSQDLEQFF
TGTGCCAGCAGCTCTCGGGACTCCCAGGATCTTGAGCAGTTCTTC
>-|TRBJ2-1|TRBV7-9|-
CASSLRSDNEQFF
TGTGCCAGCAGCCTTAGGTCAGACAATGAGCAGTTCTTC
>many|TRBJ2-7|TRBV11-2|-
CASSSGQYRYEQYF
TGTGCCAGCAGCTCCGGACAGTACCGCTACGAGCAGTACTTC
>-|TRBJ2-2|TRBV29-1|-
CSVEIGDTITGELFF
TGCAGCGTTGAGATAGGGGACACGATCACCGGGGAGCTGTTTTTT
>-|TRBJ2-7|TRBV12-3/TRBV12-4|-
CASSFGLTGFEQYF
TGTGCCAGCAGTTTCGGCCTTACCGGATTCGAGCAGTACTTC
>many|TRBJ2-5|TRBV7-6|-
CASSLAGWETQYF
TGTGCCAGCAGCTTAGCGGGATGGGAGACCCAGTACTTC
>many|TRBJ1-2|TRBV7-9|-
CASSLTSRVPPGGYTF
TGTGCCAGCAGCTTAACTTCCCGGGTCCCCCCGGGGGGCTACACCTTC
>many|TRBJ2-5|TRBV6-1|TRBD2
CASKGGTSGPNQETQYF
TGTGCCAGCAAGGGGGGGACTAGCGGGCCTAACCAAGAGACCCAGTACTTC
>few|TRBJ1-3|TRBV13|TRBD1
CASSSGGGGNTIYF
TGTGCCAGCAGCTCAGGGGGAGGCGGAAACACCATATATTTT
>-|TRBJ2-2|TRBV2|TRBD1
CASGTGNTGELFF
TGTGCCAGCGGGACAGGGAACACCGGGGAGCTGTTTTTT
>-|TRBJ2-5|TRBV4-2|-
CASSQSGGPQETQYF
TGTGCCAGCAGCCAATCCGGGGGCCCTCAAGAGACCCAGTACTTC
>-|TRBJ2-2|TRBV28|-
CASSLFRDFRGGELFF
TGTGCCAGCAGTTTATTCCGGGACTTCCGCGGCGGGGAGCTGTTTTTT
>few|TRBJ2-4|TRBV5-4|-
CASSLVGSPIQYF
TGTGCCAGCAGCTTGGTGGGGTCCCCCATTCAGTACTTC
>-|TRBJ2-1|TRBV6-5|-
CASSYSTQGGYNEQFF
TGTGCCAGCAGTTACTCGACGCAGGGGGGATACAATGAGCAGTTCTTC
>-|TRBJ2-4|TRBV6-1|-
CASSDLRTIQYF
TGTGCCAGCAGTGATTTACGTACCATTCAGTACTTC
>-|TRBJ2-1|TRBV10-3|TRBD2
CAISDGGRYSYNEQFF
TGTGCCATCAGTGATGGCGGGAGGTACTCCTACAATGAGCAGTTCTTC
>many|TRBJ2-1|TRBV7-2|-
CASSSLPAGSSYNEQFF
TGTGCCAGCAGCAGTCTTCCCGCGGGCAGCTCCTACAATGAGCAGTTCTTC
>-|TRBJ2-7|TRBV7-2|-
CASSLATGLSYEQYF
TGTGCCAGCAGCTTAGCTACAGGGCTCTCCTACGAGCAGTACTTC
>many|TRBJ1-3|TRBV7-2|-
CASSSIDRLIEGNTIYF
TGTGCCAGCAGTTCCATTGACAGGCTAATCGAAGGAAACACCATATATTTT
>-|TRBJ2-5|TRBV6-6|TRBD2
CASSYGGGAGLTQYF
TGTGCCAGCAGTTACGGGGGGGGTGCAGGGCTGACCCAGTACTTC
>many|TRBJ2-7|TRBV7-2|-
CASSLRPGGSHEQYF
TGTGCCAGCAGCTTACGCCCAGGTGGTTCCCACGAGCAGTACTTC
>-|TRBJ1-1|TRBV5-1|-
CASSLARAGTSTEAFF
TGCGCCAGCAGCTTGGCCAGGGCAGGTACGAGCACTGAAGCTTTCTTT
>many|TRBJ2-1|TRBV4-1|-
CASSQVRQPSHEQFF
TGCGCCAGCAGCCAAGTACGTCAACCCTCCCACGAGCAGTTCTTC